A single sample is the source of the 14 T cell receptor beta chains below, sequenced in a study of PD-1 blockade in classical Hodgkin lymphoma. TCRdb keeps only in-frame clones here, not all; method: immunoSEQ multiplex PCR. Of several thousand clones detected, roughly 86% appear once; the ten largest clones hold approximately 1.6%. Time point given: cycle 4 day 1 (C4D1), after more than 5 weeks of nivolumab. Exposure to brentuximab vedotin varied, and each patient had relapsed following autologous stem cell transplantation. Purified CD4+ T cells were obtained from thawed PBMCs through magnetic negative selection. The input for sequencing was CD4+ T cells from blood, taken before the fourth cycle of nivolumab. These TCRs come from a human donor with classical Hodgkin lymphoma.

The chain links TRBV6-1 to TRBJ2-3, with D uncertain. The V end was cut by 8 bases, the J end by 2 bases, with 11 bases between. CDR1 and CDR2 (germline): MNHNS, SASEGT. This CDR3 has 13 residues. The CDR3 region is CASEPSATDTQYF. The CDR3 DNA reads TGTGCCAGCGAGCCGAGTGCCACAGATACGCAGTATTTT.

The chain carries TRBV27 and TRBJ2-1; 10 bases map to TRBD2. Germline V gives CDR1 MNHEY, CDR2 SMNVEV (reference sequence). The ends lost 5 bases at V and 8 bases at J; junction bases unmatched: 6. This CDR3 comprises 14 residues. The CDR3 nucleotides are TGTGCCAGCAGTGCAGCGGGAGGGCTTTATGAGCAGTTCTTC. Translating it yields CASSAAGGLYEQFF.

This clone was recorded a few times. This rearrangement joins TRBV4-2 to TRBJ2-1, with 10 bases that match TRBD2. Trimming at V came to 0 bases and at J to 15 bases, leaving 5 bases not matched to a gene. This CDR3 has 13 amino acids. Germline V lookup: CDR1 LGHNA, CDR2 YNFKEQ. The CDR3 here is CASSQETAGGPFF. CDR3 DNA sequence: TGTGCCAGCAGCCAAGAAACAGCGGGGGGGCCGTTCTTC.

On this clone: One end of the junction fails to match germline, which may point to a read error. The chain uses TRBV15 and TRBJ2-4, with a possible D match to TRBD1 (6 bases). CDR3 size: 16 residues. CDR1 LNHNV and CDR2 YYDKDF come from the germline V gene (reference sequence). The CDR3 protein is CATSGEGGIAKNIQYF. The DNA for the CDR3 is TGTGCCACCAGCGGAGAAGGGGGTATCGCCAAAAACATTCAGTACTTC.

The V and J genes are TRBV7-2 and TRBJ2-1; 15 bases map to TRBD2. The length of the CDR3 is 19 residues. The ends lost 3 bases at V and 7 bases at J; junction bases unmatched: 13. Germline lookup yields CDR1 SGHTA and CDR2 FQGNSA. The CDR3 region has the DNA TGTGCCAGCAGCTTCAGCCGCGGACTAGCGGGGGGGCGGAGTAATGAGCAGTTCTTC. This codes for CASSFSRGLAGGRSNEQFF.

This chain connects TRBV5-1 to TRBJ2-7; D is perhaps TRBD1 or TRBD2 (5 bases each). The germline V and J ends were trimmed by 0 bases and 6 bases, with 13 bases remaining between them. CDR3 length: 14 amino acids. Germline CDR1 SGHRS, CDR2 YFSETQ. The CDR3 DNA reads as TGCGCCAGCAGCTTGGTCCTGGGGGAAGGCGAGCAGTACTTC. Amino acids: CASSLVLGEGEQYF.

This clone was seen a handful of times. The gene calls are TRBV6-5 and TRBJ1-5; 8 bases match TRBD1. Germline CDR1 reads MNHEY; CDR2 reads SVGAGI. The CDR3 covers 15 residues. With 5 bases clipped from V and 6 bases from J, the junction kept 9 bases outside the gene matches. This chain's CDR3 is CASSPSGTGGQPQHF. The CDR3 DNA reads TGTGCCAGCAGTCCCTCTGGGACAGGAGGTCAGCCCCAGCATTTT.

The chain is built from TRBV7-3 and TRBJ2-7, with no clear D. The CDR3 is 14 residues long. V was trimmed by 2 bases and J by 1 base, leaving 9 bases between them. From germline, CDR1 is SGHTA and CDR2 FQGTGA. The CDR3: CASSLGPTSYEQYF. The CDR3 DNA follows: TGTGCCAGCAGCTTAGGTCCGACTTCCTACGAGCAGTACTTC.

The chain carries TRBV6-5 and TRBJ2-7; 7 nucleotides line up with TRBD1. V was clipped by 1 base and J by 3 bases; unmatched bases: 6. The CDR3 consists of 15 residues. Looked up from germline, CDR1 is MNHEY and CDR2 is SVGAGI. DNA for the CDR3: TGTGCCAGCAGTTACTTGACAGGGAGAGGCTACGAGCAGTACTTC. Amino acids: CASSYLTGRGYEQYF.

This clone was seen only once. The V gene is TRBV11-2, the J gene TRBJ2-1, with 10 bases matching TRBD1. V gave up 1 base and J gave up 2 bases; unmatched junction bases: 2. Germline V gene sequence: CDR1 SGHAT, CDR2 FQNNGV. The CDR3 runs 16 residues. The CDR3 spells CASSLAGQGAYNEQFF. CDR3 coding DNA: TGTGCCAGCAGCTTAGCAGGACAGGGGGCCTACAATGAGCAGTTCTTC.

V and J are TRBV12-5 and TRBJ2-7, with D uncertain. V was clipped by 1 base and J by 4 bases, with 8 bases between them. Germline V CDR1 and CDR2: LGHNT, FRNRAP. The CDR3 contains 13 residues. The CDR3 here is CASGLGRAYEQYF. The CDR3 DNA sequence: TGTGCTAGTGGTTTGGGCCGGGCGTACGAGCAGTACTTC.

The V call is TRBV5-4, the J call TRBJ1-2; D uncertain. CDR1 SGHNT and CDR2 YYREEE come from the germline V gene (reference sequence). The CDR3 is 14 amino acids. Trimming shortened V by 5 bases and J by 7 bases, and 18 bases separated the two germline ends. Here the CDR3 reads CASRALVGLAGYTF. The DNA of the CDR3 is TGTGCCAGCAGGGCTTTGGTAGGGCTGGCTGGCTACACCTTC.

The chain carries TRBV2 and TRBJ2-3; D unclear. The germline V and J ends were trimmed by 6 bases and 0 bases, with 7 bases remaining between them. CDR1 and CDR2 from the germline V gene are SNHLY and FYNNEI. CDR3 size: 13 residues. CDR3 residues: CASSETSTDTQYF. The CDR3 DNA reads as TGTGCCAGCAGCGAGACTAGCACAGATACGCAGTATTTT. The entire variable domain, with the rest obtained from reference TRBV2 and TRBJ2-3, is as follows: EPEVTQTPSHQVTQMGQEVILRCVPISNHLYFYWYRQILGQKVEFLVSFYNNEISEKSEIFDDQFSVERPDGSNFTLKIRSTKLEDSAMYFCASSETSTDTQYFGPGTRLTVL.

The chain combines TRBV7-9 with TRBJ2-1, with D perhaps matching TRBD2 (6 bases). This CDR3 contains 14 residues. Germline V gives CDR1 SEHNR, CDR2 FQNEAQ (reference sequence). The V end was cut by 3 bases, the J end by 4 bases, with 10 bases between. The CDR3 region is CASSLGLRYNEQFF. The CDR3 coding sequence is TGTGCCAGCAGCTTGGGACTTCGTTACAATGAGCAGTTCTTC.